This T cell receptor (beta chain) was recorded in a study of cytomegalovirus exposure and HLA in healthy donors. Regarding the study as a whole: In a later analysis, a genetic analysis reported fewer productive-TCR N-insertions in an Asian-associated ancestry cluster than the cohort average. Across HLA loci, a later analysis found differing TCR association rates, with DRB1 most and HLA-C fewest. Under in vitro conditions, a few CMV-associated chains were confirmed as specific for CMV antigens.

PCR involved 60 Vbeta and 13 Jbeta primers. Data came from immunoSEQ multiplex PCR; TCRdb stores just in-frame clones and leaves some out. The sample data list about 130,000 clones. CDR3 length: 13 residues. V shed 11 bases and J shed 0 bases, with 13 bases lying between them. Looked up from germline, CDR1 is LNHDA and CDR2 is SQIVND (reference sequence). A note on this clone: Antigen specificity is unknown.

The rearrangement uses TRBV19 and TRBJ1-1; no reliable D call. This clonotype was sampled from a man younger than 30 in good health and CMV-seronegative. The source material was PBMCs. CDR3 DNA sequence: TGTGCCCCCCCCCACATTTTGAACACTGAAGCTTTCTTT. It codes for CAPPHILNTEAFF.